Listed below are T cell receptor beta chains from one sample, sequenced in a study of T cells after yellow fever vaccination. TCRdb itself ran the 5' RACE reads through MiXCR, one entry per CDR3 protein. The sample lists about 340,000 distinct CDR3 sequences; around 4.1% were seen once. Sequenced here: PBMCs, sampled 5 days after the yellow fever booster vaccination. Receptors were obtained from a man aged 18 to 30 who received the YFV17D yellow fever vaccine. Each CDR3 is given with its conserved first and last residue. Some rows mark clone size as missing; the rest say once, few, many or name a class of expanded clone.

clone size: few; J gene: TRBJ2-4; CDR3 length: 12; V gene: TRBV12-3/TRBV12-4; CDR3 protein: CATTGEGNIQYF
clone size: many; J gene: TRBJ1-1; CDR3 length: 16; V gene: TRBV18; CDR3 protein: CASSPLFPGGNTEAFF
clone size: many; J gene: TRBJ2-5; CDR3 length: 16; V gene: TRBV7-6; CDR3 protein: CASSLVGTRSQETQYF
clone size: few; J gene: TRBJ2-3; CDR3 length: 16; V gene: TRBV7-6; CDR3 protein: CASSLEVGTAADTQYF
clone size: few; J gene: TRBJ1-2; CDR3 length: 11; V gene: TRBV9; CDR3 protein: CASSASYGYTF
clone size: few; J gene: TRBJ1-2; CDR3 length: 16; V gene: TRBV10-3; CDR3 protein: CAIFSQDRTLNYGYTF
clone size: few; J gene: TRBJ1-2; CDR3 length: 16; V gene: TRBV7-2; CDR3 protein: CASSLTRWLGEGGYTF
clone size: few; J gene: TRBJ1-5; CDR3 length: 16; V gene: TRBV19; CDR3 protein: CASSIEPVYSNQPQHF
clone size: many; J gene: TRBJ2-1; CDR3 length: 16; V gene: TRBV9; CDR3 protein: CASSASPGGDYNEQFF
clone size: .; J gene: TRBJ2-3; CDR3 length: 14; V gene: TRBV9; CDR3 protein: CASSVVTATDTQYF
clone size: .; J gene: TRBJ1-2; CDR3 length: 16; V gene: TRBV27; CDR3 protein: CASSPNPTGLAIGYTF
clone size: few; J gene: TRBJ2-2; CDR3 length: 16; V gene: TRBV6-2/TRBV6-3; CDR3 protein: CASSYSDRPMDGELFF
clone size: few; J gene: TRBJ2-3; CDR3 length: 14; V gene: TRBV2; CDR3 protein: CASEGSVSTDTQYF
clone size: few; J gene: TRBJ2-3; CDR3 length: 17; V gene: TRBV7-3; CDR3 protein: CASSLTPGTGSRDTQYF
clone size: few; J gene: TRBJ1-1; CDR3 length: 14; V gene: TRBV20-1; CDR3 protein: CSARPGQGATEAFF
clone size: many; J gene: TRBJ2-3; CDR3 length: 15; V gene: TRBV7-3; CDR3 protein: CASSLFGGSTDTQYF